The present entry profiles one TCR beta chain with its context. Its antigen is undetermined. The record originates from a study of T-cell reconstitution after alpha-beta-depleted transplantation in children. The study's findings and limits: After transplant, high TCRbeta diversity at day 60 in some patients arose from surviving recipient T cells and thymic progenitors.

Molecular barcoding with unique molecular identifiers was used for the TCRbeta library. From the PCR reads, TCRdb called clonotypes with MiXCR, one entry per CDR3 protein. The sample consists of about 580,000 distinct CDR3 sequences, approximately 22% of them appearing once. CDR3 length: 18 residues. V was pared by 3 bases and J by 6 bases, with 21 bases between. The germline V gene has CDR1 LNHDA and CDR2 SQIVND (reference sequence). Sequencing was performed on PBMCs, mostly from graft donor cells, taken 360 days after TCRalphabeta/CD19-depleted stem cell transplant. The source of this sequence is a boy in the first two years of life who had a stem cell transplant for acute myeloid leukemia, so the T cells may come from the graft donor. This chain links TRBV19 with TRBJ1-6; D perhaps matches TRBD1 (5 bases). In DNA form, the CDR3 reads TGTGCCAGTAGTATGCAGGGAGAGAGAGGACAACCTAATTCACCCCTCCACTTT. This gives the protein CASSMQGERGQPNSPLHF.